This T cell receptor (beta chain) was recorded in a study of blood T cells in healthy people across ages. Overall study results and limits: Strong correlation was found linking TCR beta diversity to naive T cell percentage. Observed TCR beta diversity per million T cells went down as age went up. This fall followed a roughly linear course with age. More naive CD4+ cells and higher diversity were found in long-lived than in aged donors.

A second PCR, run for about 6 to 11 cycles, used a sample-barcoded 5' primer plus a J-beta primer mix. Each CDR3 protein is one row after TCRdb ran MiXCR on the 5' RACE reads. Of 700,000 to 850,000 distinct CDR3 sequences listed, 40% to 65% are singletons. Points on this clonotype: Its antigen is unidentified.

Peripheral blood from each donor was collected in a volume of roughly 9.2 milliliters. The CDR3 sequence is 15 residues long. The V gene lost 3 bases and the J gene lost 2 bases, with 12 bases spanning the gap. Per germline, CDR1 ENHRY and CDR2 SYGVKD. The chain has TRBV10-3 and TRBJ2-3; tentative D call: TRBD2 (6 bases). Sequencing was done on a sample of blood. The sequence derives from a man at least 80 years old in good health. CDR3: CAISDSGANTDTQYF. The DNA of the CDR3 is TGTGCCATCAGTGACTCGGGAGCGAACACAGATACGCAGTATTTT.